The rows below give T cell receptor beta chains drawn from one sample of a study of CD8+ T cells in alopecia areata. Produced via immunoSEQ multiplex PCR; TCRdb's table is partial and in-frame only. The sample consists of around 130,000 clones, approximately 58% of them appearing once. The sample here was CD4+ T cells sorted from blood, taken at week 0. The source of these receptors is a human donor with alopecia areata. The CDR3 runs from the conserved cysteine through the conserved F or W. A D gene is named only where the DNA matches it firmly. Expanded clones get a size class; other rows say once, few or many, or leave the size out.

v_gene	d_gene	abundance	j_gene	CDR3nt	CDR3aa
TRBV9	.	.	TRBJ2-4	TGTGCCAGCAGCGTAGCGGGGGGCGAAAACATTCAGTACTTC	CASSVAGGENIQYF
TRBV5-4	.	.	TRBJ2-3	TGTGCCAGCAGCTTAACGTTTGGGGAAGATACGCAGTATTTT	CASSLTFGEDTQYF
TRBV10-3	TRBD1	few	TRBJ2-2	TGTGCCATCAGCATAACCACAGGGGACACCGGGGAGCTGTTTTTT	CAISITTGDTGELFF
TRBV5-1	.	.	TRBJ2-7	TGCGCCAGCAGCTTTGGGGACACTTACTACGAGCAGTACTTC	CASSFGDTYYEQYF
TRBV5-4	.	.	TRBJ2-5	TGTGCCACTCGACTAGATCAAGAGACCCAGTACTTC	CATRLDQETQYF
TRBV6-6	TRBD2	once	TRBJ2-1	TGTGCCATCAATAGCGGGGGAGGGGGCTACAATGAGCAGTTCTTC	CAINSGGGGYNEQFF
TRBV23-1	.	few	TRBJ1-3	TGCGCCAGCAGTCAAAACAACCGACGCTCTGGAAACACCATATATTTT	CASSQNNRRSGNTIYF
TRBV19	.	.	TRBJ1-1	TGTGCCAGTAGTGACAGTAGGGGTGAAGCTTTCTTT	CASSDSRGEAFF
TRBV6-5	TRBD1	.	TRBJ2-2	TGTGCCAGCAGCCGACAGGGACCTAACACCGGGGAGCTGTTTTTT	CASSRQGPNTGELFF
TRBV7-9	.	.	TRBJ1-2	TGTGCCAGCAGCGCAAACTATGGCTACACCTTC	CASSANYGYTF
TRBV6-5	TRBD1	.	TRBJ2-7	TGTGCCAGCAGTTACGATTGGACAGGGGGCTACGAGCAGTACTTC	CASSYDWTGGYEQYF
TRBV7-9	.	.	TRBJ2-5	TGTGCCAGCAGCTCCGAAACCTCACGCCAGTACTTC	CASSSETSRQYF
TRBV7-8	TRBD2	few	TRBJ2-1	TGTGCCAGCAGCTTCGTTAGCGGGGGGTCCTACAATGAGCAGTTCTTC	CASSFVSGGSYNEQFF
TRBV29-1	TRBD1	.	TRBJ1-4	TGCAGCGTGCAGAGACAGGGACCTAATGAAAAACTGTTTTTT	CSVQRQGPNEKLFF
TRBV11-2	.	.	TRBJ2-3	TGTGCCAGCAGCTCGGAGCGGTACCCCAGCACAGATACGCAGTATTTT	CASSSERYPSTDTQYF
TRBV5-1	TRBD1	once	TRBJ1-1	TGCGCCAGCAGCTTGACAGGGGGCACGAACACTGAAGCTTTCTTT	CASSLTGGTNTEAFF
TRBV10-3	TRBD2	.	TRBJ2-1	TGTGCCATCAGAACTAGCGGGAGGACCCCATTGGATGAGCAGTTCTTC	CAIRTSGRTPLDEQFF
TRBV4-1	.	.	TRBJ2-5	TGCGCCAGCAGCCAAGTTCGGGGAAAAGAGACCCAGTACTTC	CASSQVRGKETQYF
TRBV29-1	.	few	TRBJ2-5	TGCAGCGTCGAAACATCCGGGATCAGGGGAGAGACCCAGTACTTC	CSVETSGIRGETQYF
TRBV6-5	TRBD1	once	TRBJ1-1	TGTGCCAGCAGACCGGGACAGGGGCTGCGGAGAGCTTTCTTT	CASRPGQGLRRAFF
TRBV5-6	.	.	TRBJ2-6	TGTGCCAGCAGCCCTCAGACAGGCTTAATCTCTGGGGCCAACGTCCTGACTTTC	CASSPQTGLISGANVLTF
TRBV7-9	.	.	TRBJ1-2	TGTGCCAGCAGCTTAGACCGGCAGGGCCGTTTTGGCTACACCTTC	CASSLDRQGRFGYTF
TRBV4-3	.	.	TRBJ2-1	TGCGCCAGCAGCCAGGTTTGGGGGGGCCGCGACAATGAGCAGTTCTTC	CASSQVWGGRDNEQFF
TRBV25-1	.	.	TRBJ1-2	TGTGCCAGCAGTTATGGACTCTATGGCTACACCTTC	CASSYGLYGYTF
TRBV2	TRBD1	few	TRBJ2-5	TGTGCCAGCAGCGGACGGACAGGGTCACAAGAGACCCAGTACTTC	CASSGRTGSQETQYF
TRBV6-1	TRBD2	.	TRBJ2-1	TGTGCCTCGAGCGGGAGGGCCTACAATGAGCAGTTCTTC	CASSGRAYNEQFF
TRBV30	TRBD1	.	TRBJ1-5	TGTGCCTGGGGCAGGGGGCCCCACTTCAATCAGCCCCAGCATTTT	CAWGRGPHFNQPQHF
TRBV30	.	few	TRBJ2-1	TGTGCCTGGAGTTTCAGGGATCAACGGACCTCCAATGAGCAGTTCTTC	CAWSFRDQRTSNEQFF
TRBV9	.	.	TRBJ2-5	TGTGCCAGCAGCGCCCCGACAGGGCGGGGGACCCAGTACTTC	CASSAPTGRGTQYF
TRBV10-3	.	.	TRBJ2-4	TGTGCCATCCCGGGACGTGGGGAAAACATTCAGTACTTC	CAIPGRGENIQYF
TRBV13	.	.	TRBJ2-7	TGTGCCAGCAGCTTAAGGATCTCCGGGGCTCGTTCCTACGAGCAGTACTTC	CASSLRISGARSYEQYF
TRBV30	.	.	TRBJ1-2	TGTGCCTGGAGTGTAGACACGCTCTATGGCTACACCTTC	CAWSVDTLYGYTF
TRBV19	TRBD1	few	TRBJ1-5	TGTGCCAGTAGTTCCAGGGGGTTCGTTCAGCCCCAGCATTTT	CASSSRGFVQPQHF
TRBV5-4	.	.	TRBJ2-3	TGTGCCAGCAGCAGGCGGGAAAAGGGCACAGATACGCAGTATTTT	CASSRREKGTDTQYF
TRBV30	TRBD2	.	TRBJ2-5	TGTGCCTGGAGTGTTGTACTAGCGGGAGTAGAGACCCAGTACTTC	CAWSVVLAGVETQYF
TRBV28	TRBD1	.	TRBJ1-4	TGTGCCAGCAGTTTAGTGGGGACAGGGGATGAAAAACTGTTTTTT	CASSLVGTGDEKLFF
TRBV7-2	.	.	TRBJ2-1	TGTGCCAGCAGCTACCGCGGCGAGCAGTTCTTC	CASSYRGEQFF
TRBV11-2	.	.	TRBJ2-5	TGTGCCAGCAGCTTAGACGGGGGAGCTGGAGAGACCCAGTACTTC	CASSLDGGAGETQYF
TRBV6-5	TRBD2	few	TRBJ2-3	TGTGCCAGCAGCAAACTAGCGGGGGGGATAGATACGCAGTATTTT	CASSKLAGGIDTQYF
TRBV5-6	TRBD1	few	TRBJ2-1	TGTGCCAGCAGCCCGGAGGCAGGGGGCTACCGAAGGACACCCGAGAGGCAGTTCTTC	CASSPEAGGYRRTPERQFF
TRBV19	TRBD2	few	TRBJ2-5	TGTGCCAGTAGCTTAGCGGGAAGAGAGACCCAGTACTTC	CASSLAGRETQYF
TRBV7-2	.	.	TRBJ2-7	TGTGCCAGCAGCTTAGCGCTCGTCAGGGGTCACGAGCAGTACTTC	CASSLALVRGHEQYF
TRBV29-1	.	.	TRBJ1-2	TGCAGCGTTGAAGATAAAGGCACCTTC	CSVEDKGTF
TRBV6-1	TRBD1	.	TRBJ1-5	TGTGCCAGCAGTATACCAGGGGGGGGCAATCAGCCCCAGCATTTT	CASSIPGGGNQPQHF
TRBV4-3	TRBD2	.	TRBJ2-5	TGCGCCAGCAGCTTTAGCGGGGCTATCCAAGAGACCCAGTACTTC	CASSFSGAIQETQYF
TRBV21-1	.	few	TRBJ1-6	TGTGCCAGCAGCAAAGAGGCCTCAGGGGTTTCACCCCTCCACTTT	CASSKEASGVSPLHF
TRBV6-5	.	.	TRBJ2-3	TGTGCCATCAGTGCCAGGGGTGGGGCAGATACGCAGTATTTT	CAISARGGADTQYF
TRBV7-7	TRBD1	.	TRBJ2-3	TGTGCCAGCAGCGCTCAGGGGGCTTCTAGCACAGATACGCAGTATTTT	CASSAQGASSTDTQYF
TRBV5-1	.	.	TRBJ2-2	TGCGCCAGCAGCGCCGGACAGGCGGGGTTTACCGGGGAGCTGTTTTTT	CASSAGQAGFTGELFF
TRBV6-1	.	.	TRBJ1-3	TGTGCCAGCAGCATGACAGATGGAAACACCATATATTTT	CASSMTDGNTIYF
TRBV28	.	few	TRBJ1-2	TGTGCCAGCAGCTCCGGGCCGCTCTATGGCTACACCTTC	CASSSGPLYGYTF
TRBV7-9	TRBD1	few	TRBJ1-1	TGTGCCAGCAGCAGGGGGCTGGACACTGAAGCTTTCTTT	CASSRGLDTEAFF
TRBV6-1	.	few	TRBJ1-2	TGTGCCAGCAGTGGACTGACTTCTACCTATGGCTACACCTTC	CASSGLTSTYGYTF
TRBV7-2	TRBD2	.	TRBJ2-3	TGTGCCAGCAGCTTCGGCGGGAGGGGCACAGATACGCAGTATTTT	CASSFGGRGTDTQYF
TRBV5-1	.	.	TRBJ1-1	TGCGCCAGCAGGGTCGGTGTGAACACTGAAGCTTTCTTT	CASRVGVNTEAFF
TRBV4-1	TRBD2	.	TRBJ2-3	TGCGCCAGCAGCCAAGCTAGCGGGGCCGTCACAGATACGCAGTATTTT	CASSQASGAVTDTQYF
TRBV5-4	.	.	TRBJ1-4	TGTGCCAGCAGCTTGGGAGGGGACGAGAAACTGTTTTTT	CASSLGGDEKLFF
TRBV20-1	.	few	TRBJ1-1	TGCGCCGGACGGGAGAACACTGAAGCTTTCTTT	CAGRENTEAFF
TRBV5-1	TRBD2	few	TRBJ2-5	TGCGCCAGCAGTTTCAAACCCGGGACTACAAAAGAGACCCAGTACTTC	CASSFKPGTTKETQYF